The source of this T cell receptor (beta chain) is a study of blood T cell repertoires in COVID-19. About the research overall: Samples representing acute and convalescent COVID-19 were sourced from the United States, Italy and Spain. T cells, B-cell-depleted T cells, or PBMCs supplied cDNA or gDNA.

The CDR3 is 16 residues long. With 1 base clipped from V and 4 bases from J, the junction kept 4 bases outside the gene matches. CDR1 MGHRA and CDR2 YSYEKL come from the germline V gene. This clone has a handful of counts. Generated by immunoSEQ multiplex PCR, the TCRdb table keeps only in-frame clones and is missing some. The sample has a few hundred thousand clones; approximately 81% are singletons. This clonotype originated in a man in his 60s with acute or convalescent COVID-19. This rearrangement joins TRBV4-1 to TRBJ2-2; TRBD2 matches at 9 bases. Sequenced: peripheral blood. The CDR3 region is CASSQVAGAGTGELFF. The DNA for the CDR3 is TGCGCCAGCAGCCAAGTAGCGGGAGCGGGCACCGGGGAGCTGTTTTTT.